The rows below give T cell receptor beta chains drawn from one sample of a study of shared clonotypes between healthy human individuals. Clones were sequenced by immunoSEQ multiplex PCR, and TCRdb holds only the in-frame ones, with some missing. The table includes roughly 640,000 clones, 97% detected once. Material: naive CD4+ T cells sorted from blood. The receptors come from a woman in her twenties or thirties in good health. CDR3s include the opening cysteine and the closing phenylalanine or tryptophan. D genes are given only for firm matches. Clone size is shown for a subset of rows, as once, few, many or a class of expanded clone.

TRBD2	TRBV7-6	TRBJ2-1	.	TGTGCCAGCAGCTTAGTAGGGACTAGCGGGATCAATGAGCAGTTCTTC	CASSLVGTSGINEQFF
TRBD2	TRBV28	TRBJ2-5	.	TGTGCCAGCATGTGGGCTAGCGGGATTGGCTTACAAGAGACCCAGTACTTC	CASMWASGIGLQETQYF
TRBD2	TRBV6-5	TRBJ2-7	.	TGTGCCAGCAACAAAAATTCGGGGGAGGGGGAGCAGTACTTC	CASNKNSGEGEQYF
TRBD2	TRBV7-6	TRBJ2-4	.	TGTGCCAGCAGCTTAGACCCATGGACTAGCGGGATGGGCTCTCGTTTAAACATTCAGTACTTC	CASSLDPWTSGMGSRLNIQYF
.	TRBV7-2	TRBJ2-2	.	TGTGCCAGCAGCTTGGGCCAACACGGGGAGCTGTTTTTT	CASSLGQHGELFF
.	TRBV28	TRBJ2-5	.	TGTGCCAGCAGACTAGGACAGCAAGAGACCCAGTACTTC	CASRLGQQETQYF
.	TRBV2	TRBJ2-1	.	TGTGCCAGCAGTCTGGGAGCTTATAATGAGCAGTTCTTC	CASSLGAYNEQFF
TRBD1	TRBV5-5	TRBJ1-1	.	TGTGCCAGCAGCAAATGGACAGGGCCCGACACTGAAGCTTTCTTT	CASSKWTGPDTEAFF
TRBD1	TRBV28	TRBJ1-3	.	TGTGCCAGCAGTGACCAGGGGGCGAGGGGAAACACCATATATTTT	CASSDQGARGNTIYF
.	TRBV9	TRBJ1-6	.	TGTGCCAGCAGCCCCCTCCGGGACACCAATTCACCCCTCCACTTT	CASSPLRDTNSPLHF
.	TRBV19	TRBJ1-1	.	TGTGCCAGTAACGTGCCAGGGAGCAACACTGAAGCTTTCTTT	CASNVPGSNTEAFF
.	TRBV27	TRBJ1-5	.	TGTGCCAGCAGCCTCGGACAGCCTAATCAGCCCCAGCATTTT	CASSLGQPNQPQHF
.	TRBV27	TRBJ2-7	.	TGTGCCAGCAGTCCCCCTAGGATGGGGGAGCAGTACTTC	CASSPPRMGEQYF
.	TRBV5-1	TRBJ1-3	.	TGCGCCAGCAGCTTGGCGGGGAACTCTGGAAACACCATATATTTT	CASSLAGNSGNTIYF
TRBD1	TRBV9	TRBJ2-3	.	TGTGCCAGCAGCGGTACAGGGGGCTGGACAGATACGCAGTATTTT	CASSGTGGWTDTQYF
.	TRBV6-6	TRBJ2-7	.	TGTGCCAGCGGTAGAGTAGGAGGCCGCTACGAGCAGTACTTC	CASGRVGGRYEQYF
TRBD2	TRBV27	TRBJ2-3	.	TGTGCCAGCAGTATTCTAGCGGACTCGATTAGCACAGATACGCAGTATTTT	CASSILADSISTDTQYF
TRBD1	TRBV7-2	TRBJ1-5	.	TGTGCCAGCAGCTGGACAGGGGGCAATCAGCCCCAGCATTTT	CASSWTGGNQPQHF
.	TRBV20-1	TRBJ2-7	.	TGCAGTGCTAGAGATAATGGGCAGTACTTC	CSARDNGQYF
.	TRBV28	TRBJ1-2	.	TGTGCCAGCAGTTTATATAGTCTCGGAGGGTCTGGCTACACCTTC	CASSLYSLGGSGYTF
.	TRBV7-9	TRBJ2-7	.	TGTGCCAGCAGCTTAACCGCTACCTACGAGCAGTACTTC	CASSLTATYEQYF
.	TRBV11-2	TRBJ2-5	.	TGTGCCAGCAGCTTATGGCAGCTCCATAGGACCCAGTACTTC	CASSLWQLHRTQYF
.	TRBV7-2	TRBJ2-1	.	TGTGCCAGCAGCTTCCGGACAGCCTCCTACAATGAGCAGTTCTTC	CASSFRTASYNEQFF
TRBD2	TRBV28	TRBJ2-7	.	TGTGCCAGCAGTCTGCGACTAGCGGGCCCCTACGAGCAGTACTTC	CASSLRLAGPYEQYF
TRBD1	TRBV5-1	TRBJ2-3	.	TGCGCCAGCAGCTTGGAGGTACAGGGGGCCACAGATACGCAGTATTTT	CASSLEVQGATDTQYF
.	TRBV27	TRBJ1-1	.	TGTGCCAGCAGTCAGGGTCTCGGCACTGAAGCTTTCTTT	CASSQGLGTEAFF
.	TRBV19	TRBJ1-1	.	TGTGCCAGTAGTATAGGATCCAAAACAGTGAACACTGAAGCTTTCTTT	CASSIGSKTVNTEAFF
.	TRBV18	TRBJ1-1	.	TGTGCCAGCTCACCGATGGAGGGGGGAGGCACTGAAGCTTTCTTT	CASSPMEGGGTEAFF
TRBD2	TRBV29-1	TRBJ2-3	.	TGCAGCGTTGTGGTAGCGGGAGTACCAGATACGCAGTATTTT	CSVVVAGVPDTQYF
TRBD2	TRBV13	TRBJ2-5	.	TGTGCCAGCAGCTTAGCCCCTAGCGGGAGTTGGCAAGAGACCCAGTACTTC	CASSLAPSGSWQETQYF
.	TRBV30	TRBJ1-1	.	TGTGCCTGGAGCGTTCCCCTTAGGGAGATTGAAGCTTTCTTT	CAWSVPLREIEAFF
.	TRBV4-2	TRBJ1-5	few	TGTGCCAGCAGCCAAGAACGTTTGCTTCAGCCCCAGCATTTT	CASSQERLLQPQHF
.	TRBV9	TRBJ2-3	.	TGTGCCAGCAGCGTAGCTGGGCAGCCCACAGATACGCAGTATTTT	CASSVAGQPTDTQYF
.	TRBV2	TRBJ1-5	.	TGTGCCAGCAGTGAACGCGGACAGCTCAATCAGCCCCAGCATTTT	CASSERGQLNQPQHF